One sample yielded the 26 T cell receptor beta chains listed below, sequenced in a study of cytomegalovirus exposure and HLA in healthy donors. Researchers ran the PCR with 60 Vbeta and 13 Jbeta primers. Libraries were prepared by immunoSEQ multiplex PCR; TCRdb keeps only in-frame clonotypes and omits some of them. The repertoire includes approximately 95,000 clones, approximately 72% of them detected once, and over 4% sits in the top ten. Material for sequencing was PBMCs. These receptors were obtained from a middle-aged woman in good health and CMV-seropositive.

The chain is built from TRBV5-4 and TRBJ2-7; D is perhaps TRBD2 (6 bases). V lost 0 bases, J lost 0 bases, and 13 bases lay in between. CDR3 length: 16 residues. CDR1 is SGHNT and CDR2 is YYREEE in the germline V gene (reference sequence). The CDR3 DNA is TGTGCCAGCAGCTTGGGGCGGGGTTTGTCCTCCTACGAGCAGTACTTC. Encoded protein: CASSLGRGLSSYEQYF.

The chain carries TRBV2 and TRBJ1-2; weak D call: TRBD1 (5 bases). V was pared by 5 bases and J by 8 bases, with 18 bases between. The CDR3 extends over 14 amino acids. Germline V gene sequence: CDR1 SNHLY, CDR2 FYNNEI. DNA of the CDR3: TGTGCCAGCAGTCAAACCCTAGGACACTTAGGCTACACCTTC. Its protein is CASSQTLGHLGYTF.

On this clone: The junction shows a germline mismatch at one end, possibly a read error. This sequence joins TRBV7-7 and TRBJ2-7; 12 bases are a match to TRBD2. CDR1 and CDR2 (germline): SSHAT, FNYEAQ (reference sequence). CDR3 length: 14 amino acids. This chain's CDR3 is CASSQTSGSLEQYF. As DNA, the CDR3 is TGTGCTAGCAGCCAGACTAGCGGGAGCCTCGAGCAGTACTTC.

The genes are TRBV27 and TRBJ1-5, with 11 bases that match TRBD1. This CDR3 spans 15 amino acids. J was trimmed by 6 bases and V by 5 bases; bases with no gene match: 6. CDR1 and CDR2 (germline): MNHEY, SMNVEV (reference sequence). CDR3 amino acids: CASSTGTGGSQPQHF. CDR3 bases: TGTGCCAGCAGTACCGGGACAGGGGGTAGTCAGCCCCAGCATTTT.

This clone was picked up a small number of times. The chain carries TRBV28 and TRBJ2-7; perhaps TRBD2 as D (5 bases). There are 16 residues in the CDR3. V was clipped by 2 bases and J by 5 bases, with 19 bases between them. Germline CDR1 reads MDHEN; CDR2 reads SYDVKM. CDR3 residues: CASSLRTVTAQNEQYF. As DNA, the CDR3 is TGTGCCAGCAGTTTAAGGACTGTGACGGCGCAGAACGAGCAGTACTTC.

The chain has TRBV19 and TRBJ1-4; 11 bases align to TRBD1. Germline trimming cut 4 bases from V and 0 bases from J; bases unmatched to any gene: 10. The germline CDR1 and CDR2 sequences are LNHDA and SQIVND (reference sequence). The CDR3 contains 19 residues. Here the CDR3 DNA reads TGTGCCAGTAGTAACCCCACCGGACAGGGGGCCCCAACTAATGAAAAACTGTTTTTT. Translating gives CASSNPTGQGAPTNEKLFF.

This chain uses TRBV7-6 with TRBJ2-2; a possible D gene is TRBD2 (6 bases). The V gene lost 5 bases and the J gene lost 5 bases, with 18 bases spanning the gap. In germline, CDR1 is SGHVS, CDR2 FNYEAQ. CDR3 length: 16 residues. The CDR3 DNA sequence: TGTGCCAGCAGCCCCCCGGCGGGGTTGGCGACCGGGGAGCTGTTTTTT. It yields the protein CASSPPAGLATGELFF.

CDR3 sequence: CASSLMGQGAREQYF. The CDR3 DNA follows: TGTGCCAGCAGTTTAATGGGACAGGGGGCGAGGGAGCAGTACTTC. The rearrangement joins TRBV28 to TRBJ2-7; 12 bases are a match to TRBD1. The ends lost 2 bases at V and 7 bases at J; junction bases unmatched: 6. There are 15 residues in the CDR3. Germline V lookup: CDR1 MDHEN, CDR2 SYDVKM. The variable domain in full, completed from reference TRBV28 and TRBJ2-7, reads DVKVTQSSRYLVKRTGEKVFLECVQDMDHENMFWYRQDPGLGLRLIYFSYDVKMKEKGDIPEGYSVSREKKERFSLILESASTNQTSMYLCASSLMGQGAREQYFGPGTRLTVT.

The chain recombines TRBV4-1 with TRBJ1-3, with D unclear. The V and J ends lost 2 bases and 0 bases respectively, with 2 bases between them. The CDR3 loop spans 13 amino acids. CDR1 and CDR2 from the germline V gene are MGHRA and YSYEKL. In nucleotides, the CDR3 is TGCGCCAGCAGCCAACACTCTGGAAACACCATATATTTT. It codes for CASSQHSGNTIYF.

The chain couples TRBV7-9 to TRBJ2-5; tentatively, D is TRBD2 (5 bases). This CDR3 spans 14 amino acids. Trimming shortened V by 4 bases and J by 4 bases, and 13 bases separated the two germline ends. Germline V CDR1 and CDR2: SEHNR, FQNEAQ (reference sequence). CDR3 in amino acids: CASSSSGKGETQYF. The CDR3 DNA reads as TGTGCCAGCAGCTCCTCGGGGAAGGGAGAGACCCAGTACTTC.

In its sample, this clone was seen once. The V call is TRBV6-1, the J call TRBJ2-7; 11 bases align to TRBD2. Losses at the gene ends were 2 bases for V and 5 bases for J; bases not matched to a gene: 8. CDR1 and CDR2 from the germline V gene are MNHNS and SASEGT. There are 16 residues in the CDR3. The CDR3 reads CASSEKLAGASHEQYF. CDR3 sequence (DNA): TGTGCCAGCAGTGAAAAACTAGCGGGAGCATCCCACGAGCAGTACTTC.

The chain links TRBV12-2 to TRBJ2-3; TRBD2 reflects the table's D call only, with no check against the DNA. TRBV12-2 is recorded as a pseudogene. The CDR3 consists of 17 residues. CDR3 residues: CASRLARLAGDTDTQYF. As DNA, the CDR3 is TGTGCAAGTCGCTTAGCCCGACTAGCGGGAGACACAGATACGCAGTATTTT.

CDR3 DNA sequence: TGTGCCAGTAGTATTGGGGCAGTCCCAGCTTTCTTT. Translation gives CASSIGAVPAFF. The chain is built from TRBV19 and TRBJ1-1, with D possibly TRBD1 on 5 matching bases. Germline V gives CDR1 LNHDA, CDR2 SQIVND (reference sequence). Deletions cut 3 bases from V and 10 bases from J, with 12 bases between. This CDR3 spans 12 amino acids.

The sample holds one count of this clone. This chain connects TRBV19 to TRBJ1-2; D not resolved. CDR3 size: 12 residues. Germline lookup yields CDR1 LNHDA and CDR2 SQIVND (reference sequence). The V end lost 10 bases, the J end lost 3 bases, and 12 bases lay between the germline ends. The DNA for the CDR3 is TGTGCCACCTTGGGAGCCTACTATGGCTACACCTTC. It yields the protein CATLGAYYGYTF.

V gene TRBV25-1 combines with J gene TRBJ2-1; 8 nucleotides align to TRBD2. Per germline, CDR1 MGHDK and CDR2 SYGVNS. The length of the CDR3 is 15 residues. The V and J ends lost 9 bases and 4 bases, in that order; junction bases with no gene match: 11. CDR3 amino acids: CASSEGTSVYNEQFF. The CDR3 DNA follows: TGTGCCAGTTCCGAGGGGACTAGTGTTTACAATGAGCAGTTCTTC.

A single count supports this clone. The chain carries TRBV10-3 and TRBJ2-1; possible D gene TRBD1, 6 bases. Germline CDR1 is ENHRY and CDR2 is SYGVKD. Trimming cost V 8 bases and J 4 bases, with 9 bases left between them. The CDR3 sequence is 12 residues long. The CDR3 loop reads CAIGQRYNEQFF. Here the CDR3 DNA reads TGTGCCATCGGACAGAGATACAATGAGCAGTTCTTC.

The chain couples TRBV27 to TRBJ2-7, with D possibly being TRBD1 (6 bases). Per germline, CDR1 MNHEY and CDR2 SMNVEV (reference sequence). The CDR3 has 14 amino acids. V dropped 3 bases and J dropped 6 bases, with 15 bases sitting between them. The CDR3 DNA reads TGTGCCAGCAGTTTGATCAGGGGTGGTGTCGAGCAGTACTTC. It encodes CASSLIRGGVEQYF.

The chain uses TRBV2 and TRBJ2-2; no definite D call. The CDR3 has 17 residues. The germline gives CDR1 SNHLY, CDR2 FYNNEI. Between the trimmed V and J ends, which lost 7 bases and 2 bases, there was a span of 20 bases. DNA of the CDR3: TGTGCCAGCACCGGCATCGGATCGGTAGCAAACACCGGGGAGCTGTTTTTT. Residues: CASTGIGSVANTGELFF.

CDR3 protein: CASSEGVWEFEQYF. DNA of the CDR3: TGTGCCAGCAGTGAGGGTGTTTGGGAGTTCGAGCAGTACTTC. The V gene is TRBV2, the J gene TRBJ2-7; a weak D match, TRBD2 (5 bases). Germline V gives CDR1 SNHLY, CDR2 FYNNEI. V gave up 3 bases and J gave up 6 bases, with 15 bases separating them. This CDR3 spans 14 amino acids.

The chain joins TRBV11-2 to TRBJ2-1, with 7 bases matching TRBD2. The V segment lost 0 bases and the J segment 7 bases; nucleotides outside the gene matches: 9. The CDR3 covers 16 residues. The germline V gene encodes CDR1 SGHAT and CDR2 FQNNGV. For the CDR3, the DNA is TGTGCCAGCAGCTTAGATCCGGGACTAAGGGTGAATGAGCAGTTCTTC. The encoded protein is CASSLDPGLRVNEQFF.

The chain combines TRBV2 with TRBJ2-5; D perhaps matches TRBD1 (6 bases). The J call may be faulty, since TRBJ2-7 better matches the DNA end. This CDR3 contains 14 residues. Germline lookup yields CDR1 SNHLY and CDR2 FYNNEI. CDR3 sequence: CASKLETGSYEQYF. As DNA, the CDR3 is TGTGCCAGCAAGTTAGAGACAGGCTCCTACGAGCAGTACTTC.

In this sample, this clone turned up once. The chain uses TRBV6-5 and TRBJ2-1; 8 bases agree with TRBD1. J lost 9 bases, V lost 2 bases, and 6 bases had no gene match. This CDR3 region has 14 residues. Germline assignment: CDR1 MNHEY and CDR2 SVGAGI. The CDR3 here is CASSYRAGGFEQFF. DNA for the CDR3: TGTGCCAGCAGTTACCGCGCAGGGGGCTTTGAGCAGTTCTTC.

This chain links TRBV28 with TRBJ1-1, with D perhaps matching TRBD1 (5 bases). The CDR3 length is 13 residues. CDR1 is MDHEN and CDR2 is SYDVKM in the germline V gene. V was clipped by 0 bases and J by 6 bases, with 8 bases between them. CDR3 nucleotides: TGTGCCAGCAGTTTATGGCAGGGTTCTGAAGCTTTCTTT. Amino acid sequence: CASSLWQGSEAFF. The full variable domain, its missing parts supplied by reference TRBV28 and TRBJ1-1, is DVKVTQSSRYLVKRTGEKVFLECVQDMDHENMFWYRQDPGLGLRLIYFSYDVKMKEKGDIPEGYSVSREKKERFSLILESASTNQTSMYLCASSLWQGSEAFFGQGTRLTVV.

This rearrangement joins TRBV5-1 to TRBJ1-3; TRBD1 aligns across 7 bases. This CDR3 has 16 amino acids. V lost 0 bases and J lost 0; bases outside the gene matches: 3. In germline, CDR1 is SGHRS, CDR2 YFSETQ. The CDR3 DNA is TGCGCCAGCAGCTTGGGACAGGGATACTCTGGAAACACCATATATTTT. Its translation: CASSLGQGYSGNTIYF.

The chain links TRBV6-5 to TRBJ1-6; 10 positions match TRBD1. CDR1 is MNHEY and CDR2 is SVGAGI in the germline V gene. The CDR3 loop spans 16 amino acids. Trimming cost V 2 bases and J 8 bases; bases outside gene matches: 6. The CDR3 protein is CASSYGSGTGDSPLHF. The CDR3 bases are TGTGCCAGCAGTTACGGGTCCGGGACAGGGGATTCACCCCTCCACTTT.

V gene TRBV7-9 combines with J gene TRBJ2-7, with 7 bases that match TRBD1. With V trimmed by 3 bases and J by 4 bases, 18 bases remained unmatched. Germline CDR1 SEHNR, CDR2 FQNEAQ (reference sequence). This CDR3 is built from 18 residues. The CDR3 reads CASSFPNDRSGGRYEQYF. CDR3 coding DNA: TGTGCCAGCAGCTTCCCCAACGACAGATCAGGGGGACGTTACGAGCAGTACTTC.